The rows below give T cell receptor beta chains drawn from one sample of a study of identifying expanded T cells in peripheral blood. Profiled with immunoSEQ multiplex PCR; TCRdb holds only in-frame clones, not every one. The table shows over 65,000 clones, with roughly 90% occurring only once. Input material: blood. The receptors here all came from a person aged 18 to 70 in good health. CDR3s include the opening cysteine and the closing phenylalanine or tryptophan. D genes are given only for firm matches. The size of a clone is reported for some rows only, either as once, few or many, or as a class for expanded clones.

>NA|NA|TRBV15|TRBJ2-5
TGTGCCACCAGCAGAGGCGTCACGGAGACCCAGTACTTC
CATSRGVTETQYF
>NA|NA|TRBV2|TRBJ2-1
TGTGCCAGCAGTGGGCCAGGGAACTCAGAGGTATACAATGAGCAGTTCTTC
CASSGPGNSEVYNEQFF
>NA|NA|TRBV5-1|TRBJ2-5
TGCGCCAGCAGCTTGGAGGTCCAAGAGACCCAGTACTTC
CASSLEVQETQYF
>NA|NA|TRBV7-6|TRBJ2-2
TGTGCCAGCAGCCCTGGTTTGAACACCGGGGAGCTGTTTTTT
CASSPGLNTGELFF
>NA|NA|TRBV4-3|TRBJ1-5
TGCGCCAGCAGCCCCCCGTTCCGAGGCAATCAGCCCCAGCATTTT
CASSPPFRGNQPQHF
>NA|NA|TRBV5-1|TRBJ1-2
TGCGCCAGCAGGATACAGCAAGCTAACTATGGCTACACCTTC
CASRIQQANYGYTF
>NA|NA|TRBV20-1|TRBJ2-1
TGCAGTTCCCCATCCTACAATGAGCAGTTCTTC
CSSPSYNEQFF
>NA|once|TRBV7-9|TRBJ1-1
TGTGCCAGCAGCTTATCCTCTTTTTCTCGGGGAGAAGCTTTCTTT
CASSLSSFSRGEAFF
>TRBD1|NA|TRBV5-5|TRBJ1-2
TGTGCCAGCAGCGAAACAGGGGACTATGGCTACACCTTC
CASSETGDYGYTF
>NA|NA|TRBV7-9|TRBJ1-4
TGTGCCAGCAGCTTTTTTGCGGTTGCAACTAATGAAAAACTGTTTTTT
CASSFFAVATNEKLFF
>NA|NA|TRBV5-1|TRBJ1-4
TGCGCCAGCAGCCGAAGGGGGGGAGAGCAGAATGAAAAACTGTTTTTT
CASSRRGGEQNEKLFF
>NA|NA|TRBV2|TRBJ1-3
TGTGCCAGCAGTGAAAATGGATTTCGAAACACCATATATTTT
CASSENGFRNTIYF
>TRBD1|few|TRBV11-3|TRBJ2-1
TGTGCCAGCAGCGAGCGGAATTCGGGACAGATATTCCATGAGCAGTTCTTC
CASSERNSGQIFHEQFF
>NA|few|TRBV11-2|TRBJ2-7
TGTGCCAGCAGTGACATTCATGAGCAGTACTTC
CASSDIHEQYF
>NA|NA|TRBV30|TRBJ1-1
TGTGCCTGGAGTGTAGATCCGTTTGGGAACACTGAAGCTTTCTTT
CAWSVDPFGNTEAFF
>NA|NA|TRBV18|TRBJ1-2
TGTGCCAGCTCACCAAACGCCGGGCCCAACTATGGCTACACCTTC
CASSPNAGPNYGYTF
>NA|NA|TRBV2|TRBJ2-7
TGTGCCAGCAGGGTTTCCTACGAGCAGTACTTC
CASRVSYEQYF
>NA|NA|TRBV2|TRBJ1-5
TGTGCCAGCAGTGAAGGCAGGGTTCGCAATCAGCCCCAGCATTTT
CASSEGRVRNQPQHF
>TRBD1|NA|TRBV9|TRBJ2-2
TGTGCCAGCAGCGTTGGGACAGCGAACACCGGGGAGCTGTTTTTT
CASSVGTANTGELFF
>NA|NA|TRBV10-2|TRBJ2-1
TGCGCCAGCAGTGAGCCCAACAATGAGCAGTTCTTC
CASSEPNNEQFF
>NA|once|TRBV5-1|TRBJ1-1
TGCGCCAGCAGCCCGGGCAAGGCGGTTGGGAACACTGAAGCTTTCTTT
CASSPGKAVGNTEAFF
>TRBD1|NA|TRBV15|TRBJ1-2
TGTGCCACCAGCAGACCGGGACAGATGAACTATGGCTACACCTTC
CATSRPGQMNYGYTF
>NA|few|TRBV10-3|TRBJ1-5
TGTGCCATTCAAGGGGGCAATCAGCCCCAGCATTTT
CAIQGGNQPQHF
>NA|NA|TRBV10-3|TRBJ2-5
TGTGCCATCAGTCAAAGGTCTGAAACGACAAGAGAGACCCAGTACTTC
CAISQRSETTRETQYF
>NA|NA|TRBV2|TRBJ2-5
TGTGCCAGCAGTGAAGCCTGGCAGGGATCACAAGAGACCCAGTACTTC
CASSEAWQGSQETQYF
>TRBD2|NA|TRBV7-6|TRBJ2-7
TGTGCCAGCAGCTCGAGCGGGAGAGGCTCCTACGAGCAGTACTTC
CASSSSGRGSYEQYF